The 14 T cell receptor beta chains reported below all come from one sample, sequenced in a study of T cell responses to AZD1222 COVID-19 vaccine (dated by TCRdb to the early 2020s). Interpreted using the paper, the time point label stands for: baseline before first vaccination. Library generation was performed with the immunoSEQ multiplex PCR assay. TCRdb carries this immuneACCESS record with in-frame sequences only. Its versions omit some clonotypes, under half of them owing to an unresolved V gene in the studies checked, with the rest unexplained. This sample has roughly 120,000 clones in its table, and around nine tenths of those were observed once. Together, the top ten hold approximately 8.4% of the sample. The sample was peripheral blood, taken on day 0 of AZD1222 vaccination. The receptors shown here come from an adult in good health.

The chain employs TRBV15 and TRBJ1-5; D is ambiguous. Looked up from germline, CDR1 is LNHNV and CDR2 is YYDKDF (reference sequence). V gave up 3 bases and J gave up 5 bases, with 11 bases separating them. CDR3 length: 14 amino acids. The CDR3 DNA follows: TGTGCCACCAGCAGGGCGGCAGGAGATCAGCCCCAGCATTTT. Amino acid sequence: CATSRAAGDQPQHF.

Turning to this clone: At one of its ends the junction is not consistent with the germline gene, which may arise from a read error. The V call is TRBV7-7, the J call TRBJ2-2, with 7 bases that match TRBD1. The CDR3 is 15 amino acids. Germline V lookup: CDR1 SSHAT, CDR2 FNYEAQ (reference sequence). CDR3 coding DNA: TGTGCTAGCAGCGTCGACAGGGCGGGCACCGGGGAGCTGTTTTTT. It translates to CASSVDRAGTGELFF. The full variable domain, rest sourced from reference TRBV7-7 and TRBJ2-2, is GAGVSQSPRYKVTKRGQDVTLRCDPISSHATLYWYQQALGQGPEFLTYFNYEAQPDKSGLPSDRFSAERPEGSISTLTIQRTEQRDSAMYRCASSVDRAGTGELFFGEGSRLTVL.

In this sample, this clone turned up a few times. The chain is built from TRBV3-1 (or the pseudogene TRBV3-2) and TRBJ1-1; D call uncertain. V was shortened by 7 bases and J by 1 base, with 7 bases between the two germline ends. The CDR3 is 12 amino acids. Germline assignment: CDR1 LGHDT and CDR2 YNNKEL (reference sequence). CDR3 nucleotide sequence: TGTGCCAGCAAACTGTCGAACACTGAAGCTTTCTTT. The encoded protein is CASKLSNTEAFF.

The chain links TRBV14 to TRBJ2-6, with D hard to call. This CDR3 spans 12 amino acids. Germline loops: CDR1 SGHDN, CDR2 FVKESK. The V end lost 4 bases, the J end lost 2 bases, and 0 bases lay between the germline ends. CDR3 loop: CASSPGANVLTF. The DNA of the CDR3 is TGTGCCAGCAGCCCTGGGGCCAACGTCCTGACTTTC.

The chain combines TRBV29-1 with TRBJ1-4, with 8 bases lining up with TRBD1. J lost 8 bases, V lost 6 bases, and 8 bases had no gene match. The CDR3 runs to 13 residues. Germline lookup yields CDR1 SQVTM and CDR2 ANQGSEA. The CDR3 DNA reads TGCAGCGTCGCCCGGGACAGGAGGGAAAAACTGTTTTTT. Residues: CSVARDRREKLFF.

The chain uses TRBV14 and TRBJ2-5; TRBD2 aligns across 10 bases. V shed 5 bases and J 5 bases; nucleotides not matched to a gene: 8. Germline CDR1 SGHDN, CDR2 FVKESK. The CDR3 loop spans 15 amino acids. DNA for the CDR3: TGTGCCAGCAGCTCAAATCTAGCGGGGGTGGAGACCCAGTACTTC. Residues: CASSSNLAGVETQYF.

This clone appeared once. The gene calls are TRBV7-2 and TRBJ2-2, with D unclear. Trimming left V 2 bases short and J 1 base short, with 5 bases between. Germline CDR1 reads SGHTA; CDR2 reads FQGNSA. The CDR3 loop spans 14 amino acids. CDR3 bases: TGTGCCAGCAGCTTAAATCAGAACACCGGGGAGCTGTTTTTT. This codes for CASSLNQNTGELFF.

This chain joins TRBV2 and TRBJ2-6; 11 bases fit TRBD1. The V gene's germline CDR1 is SNHLY and CDR2 FYNNEI. CDR3 length: 20 residues. Trimming removed 7 bases from V and 2 bases from J; junction bases left unmatched: 16. CDR3 protein: CASTPRDRGSVGAGANVLTF. CDR3 bases: TGTGCCAGCACCCCCCGGGACAGGGGGTCCGTCGGGGCTGGGGCCAACGTCCTGACTTTC. Full variable domain (outside the CDR3, taken from reference TRBV2 and TRBJ2-6): EPEVTQTPSHQVTQMGQEVILRCVPISNHLYFYWYRQILGQKVEFLVSFYNNEISEKSEIFDDQFSVERPDGSNFTLKIRSTKLEDSAMYFCASTPRDRGSVGAGANVLTFGAGSRLTVL.

The chain carries TRBV3-1 (or the pseudogene TRBV3-2) and TRBJ1-6; unclear D gene. Germline V lookup: CDR1 LGHDT, CDR2 YNNKEL (reference sequence). Trimming removed 1 base at V and 7 bases at J, with 5 bases between. The length of the CDR3 is 13 residues. CDR3 in amino acids: CASSQGLNSPLHF. For the CDR3, the DNA is TGTGCCAGCAGCCAAGGATTGAATTCACCCCTCCACTTT.

V and J are TRBV10-2 and TRBJ2-1; 14 nucleotides line up with TRBD2. Germline CDR1 is WSHSY and CDR2 is SAAADI. The trim removed 6 bases at V and 9 bases at J, leaving 13 bases unmatched. The CDR3 runs to 17 residues. CDR3 amino acids: CASRTTSGGGRSSEQFF. The DNA for the CDR3 is TGCGCCAGCAGAACGACTAGCGGGGGGGGCCGTTCTAGTGAGCAGTTCTTC.

This chain connects TRBV6-5 to TRBJ2-7; D uncertain. Trimming took off 0 bases at V and 3 bases at J, with 12 bases between the two ends. The CDR3 runs 15 residues. Germline loops: CDR1 MNHEY, CDR2 SVGAGI. The CDR3 coding sequence is TGTGCCAGCAGTTACTCGAGCCAGGCCCTCTACGAGCAGTACTTC. Encoded protein: CASSYSSQALYEQYF.

This sequence joins TRBV11-1 and TRBJ1-2; tentatively, D is TRBD1 (5 bases). Germline V lookup: CDR1 SGHAT, CDR2 FQDESV (reference sequence). The CDR3 is made up of 16 amino acids. The ends were cut back, 8 bases at V and 5 bases at J, with 24 bases in the middle. This chain's CDR3 is CASSPPGAGRKYGYTF. The DNA of the CDR3 is TGTGCCAGCTCTCCCCCCGGGGCAGGGAGGAAGTATGGCTACACCTTC.

The chain uses TRBV14 and TRBJ2-3; no clear D gene. V gave up 5 bases and J gave up 2 bases, with 11 bases separating them. Germline V gene sequence: CDR1 SGHDN, CDR2 FVKESK. The length of the CDR3 is 14 residues. In DNA form, the CDR3 reads TGTGCCAGCAGCTTAGATCTCACCACAGATACGCAGTATTTT. Protein sequence: CASSLDLTTDTQYF.

The chain uses TRBV28 and TRBJ2-2; 9 bases align to TRBD2. The ends lost 4 bases at V and 2 bases at J; junction bases unmatched: 5. The CDR3 loop spans 16 amino acids. Germline CDR1 MDHEN, CDR2 SYDVKM. The CDR3 DNA sequence: TGTGCCAGCAGTTCGGTAGCGGGAGCCAACACCGGGGAGCTGTTTTTT. Encoded protein: CASSSVAGANTGELFF.